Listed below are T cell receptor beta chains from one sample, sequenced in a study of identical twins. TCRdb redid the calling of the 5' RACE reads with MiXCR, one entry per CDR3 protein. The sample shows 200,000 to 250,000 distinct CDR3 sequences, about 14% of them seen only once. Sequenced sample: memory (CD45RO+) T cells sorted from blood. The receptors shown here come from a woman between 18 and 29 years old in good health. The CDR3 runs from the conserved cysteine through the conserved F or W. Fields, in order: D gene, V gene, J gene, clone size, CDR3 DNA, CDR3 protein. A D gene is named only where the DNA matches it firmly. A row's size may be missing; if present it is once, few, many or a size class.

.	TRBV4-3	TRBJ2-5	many	TGCGCCAGCAGCCAAGACAGGGATGAGACCCAGTACTTC	CASSQDRDETQYF
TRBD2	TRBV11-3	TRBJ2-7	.	TGTGCCAGCAGCCCAACTAGCGGGAGAAACTACGAGCAGTACTTC	CASSPTSGRNYEQYF
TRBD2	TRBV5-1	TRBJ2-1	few	TGCGCCAGCAGCTCGGGACTAGCGTTTGATGAGCAGTTCTTC	CASSSGLAFDEQFF
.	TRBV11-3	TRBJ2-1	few	TGTGCCAGCAGCCCCGGAGGGACTGAGCAGTTCTTC	CASSPGGTEQFF
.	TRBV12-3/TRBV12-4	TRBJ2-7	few	TGTGCCAGCAGGGAGGGAGGAAGCTCCTACGAGCAGTACTTC	CASREGGSSYEQYF
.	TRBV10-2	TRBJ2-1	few	TGCGCCAGCAGTGAGTCGGTGGGCACGAGGTACAATGAGCAGTTCTTC	CASSESVGTRYNEQFF
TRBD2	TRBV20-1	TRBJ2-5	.	TGCAGTGCTGGAAGGACTAGCGGGGGGGTGAAAGAGACCCAGTACTTC	CSAGRTSGGVKETQYF
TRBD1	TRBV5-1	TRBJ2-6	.	TGCGCCAGCAGCTTTTCATACCAGGGACAGGGGTCATCCTCTGGGGCCAACGTCCTGACTTTC	CASSFSYQGQGSSSGANVLTF
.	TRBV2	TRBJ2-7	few	TGTGCCAGCAGTGAACCGAGAAAAGGCATTGGCGAGCAGTACTTC	CASSEPRKGIGEQYF
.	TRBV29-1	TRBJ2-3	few	TGCAGCGTTCTATCTTGGGGCTCTAGCACAGATACGCAGTATTTT	CSVLSWGSSTDTQYF
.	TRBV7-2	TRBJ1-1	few	TGTGCCAGCAGCTTATGGCAGAACACTGAAGCTTTCTTT	CASSLWQNTEAFF
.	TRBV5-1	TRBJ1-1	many	TGCGCCAGCAGCCCGGGGGATGAGACTGAAGCTTTCTTT	CASSPGDETEAFF
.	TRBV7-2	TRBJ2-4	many	TGTGCCAGCAGCCGAGGGGCCCAAGCGTCCTTC	CASSRGAQASF
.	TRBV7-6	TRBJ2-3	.	TGTGCCAGCAGCTTAATTGCAGGCGACACCACAGATACGCAGTATTTT	CASSLIAGDTTDTQYF
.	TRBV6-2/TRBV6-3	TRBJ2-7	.	TGTGCCAGCAGTTACTCCGGACTGAGTACGAAACAGTACTTC	CASSYSGLSTKQYF
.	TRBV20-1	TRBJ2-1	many	TGCAGTGCCACAAAGGAGCGGACACGACCCAATGAGCAGTTCTTC	CSATKERTRPNEQFF
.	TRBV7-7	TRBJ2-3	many	TGTGCTAGCAGCTTCACGGAGGCTAGCACAGATACGCAGTATTTT	CASSFTEASTDTQYF
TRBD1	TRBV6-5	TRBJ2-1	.	TGTGCCAGCAGTTACTCCACAGGGGGCTCCTACAATGAGCAGTTCTTC	CASSYSTGGSYNEQFF
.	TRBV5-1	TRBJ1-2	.	TGCGCCAGCAGCTTGGGACACGACTATGGCTACACCTTC	CASSLGHDYGYTF